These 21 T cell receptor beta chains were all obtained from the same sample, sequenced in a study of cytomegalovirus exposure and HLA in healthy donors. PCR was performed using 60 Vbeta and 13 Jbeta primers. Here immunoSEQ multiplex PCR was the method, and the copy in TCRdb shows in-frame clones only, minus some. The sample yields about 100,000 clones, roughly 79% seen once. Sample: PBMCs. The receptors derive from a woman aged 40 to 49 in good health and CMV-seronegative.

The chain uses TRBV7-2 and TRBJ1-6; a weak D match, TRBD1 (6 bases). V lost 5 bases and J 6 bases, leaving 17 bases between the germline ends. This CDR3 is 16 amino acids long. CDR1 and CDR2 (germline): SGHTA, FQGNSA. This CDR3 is CASSPTSRGFNSPLHF. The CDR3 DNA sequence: TGTGCCAGCAGCCCCACGTCCAGGGGCTTTAATTCACCCCTCCACTTT.

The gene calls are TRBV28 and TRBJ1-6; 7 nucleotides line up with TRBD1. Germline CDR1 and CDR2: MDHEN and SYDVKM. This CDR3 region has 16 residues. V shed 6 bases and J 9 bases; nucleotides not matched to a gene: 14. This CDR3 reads CASRGAGTAIFSPLHF. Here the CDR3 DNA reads TGTGCCAGCAGGGGGGCCGGGACAGCGATCTTTTCACCCCTCCACTTT.

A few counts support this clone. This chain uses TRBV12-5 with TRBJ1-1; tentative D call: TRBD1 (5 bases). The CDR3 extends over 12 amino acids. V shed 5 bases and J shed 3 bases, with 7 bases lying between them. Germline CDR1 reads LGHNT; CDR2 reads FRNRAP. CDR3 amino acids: CASGGGYTEAFF. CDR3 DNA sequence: TGTGCTAGTGGTGGGGGGTACACTGAAGCTTTCTTT.

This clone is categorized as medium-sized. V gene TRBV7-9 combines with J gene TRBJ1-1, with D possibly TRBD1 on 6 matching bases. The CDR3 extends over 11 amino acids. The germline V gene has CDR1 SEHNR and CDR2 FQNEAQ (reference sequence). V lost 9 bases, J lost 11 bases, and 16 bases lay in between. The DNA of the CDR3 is TGTGCCAGTAAACGGGGGGCCTCTGCTTTCTTT. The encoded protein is CASKRGASAFF.

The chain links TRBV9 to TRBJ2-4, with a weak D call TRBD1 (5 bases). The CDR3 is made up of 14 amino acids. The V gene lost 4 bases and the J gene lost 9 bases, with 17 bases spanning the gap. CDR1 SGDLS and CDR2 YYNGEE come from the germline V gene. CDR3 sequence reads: CASSPTSGQSIQYF. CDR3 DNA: TGTGCCAGCAGCCCGACTTCAGGGCAGAGCATTCAGTACTTC.

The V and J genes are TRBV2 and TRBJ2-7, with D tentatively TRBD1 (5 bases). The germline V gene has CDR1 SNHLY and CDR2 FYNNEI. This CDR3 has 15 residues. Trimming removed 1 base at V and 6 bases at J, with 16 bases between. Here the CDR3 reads CASSEEVGRGVEQYF. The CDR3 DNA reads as TGTGCCAGCAGTGAAGAGGTGGGGCGCGGCGTCGAGCAGTACTTC. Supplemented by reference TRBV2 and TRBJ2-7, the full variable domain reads EPEVTQTPSHQVTQMGQEVILRCVPISNHLYFYWYRQILGQKVEFLVSFYNNEISEKSEIFDDQFSVERPDGSNFTLKIRSTKLEDSAMYFCASSEEVGRGVEQYFGPGTRLTVT.

The CDR3 spells CACMPEGLAGALTYEQYF. The CDR3 DNA reads as TGTGCCTGCATGCCCGAGGGACTAGCGGGGGCCCTCACCTACGAGCAGTACTTC. The rearrangement uses TRBV30 and TRBJ2-7; 14 bases agree with TRBD2. The J segment lost 2 bases and the V segment lost 6 bases, leaving 15 bases of the junction unmatched. This CDR3 contains 18 residues. Germline V gives CDR1 GTSNPN, CDR2 SVGIG (reference sequence). The complete variable domain, with remaining parts taken from reference TRBV30 and TRBJ2-7, reads SQTIHQWPATLVQPVGSPLSLECTVEGTSNPNLYWYRQAAGRGLQLLFYSVGIGQISSEVPQNLSASRPQDRQFILSSKKLLLSDSGFYLCACMPEGLAGALTYEQYFGPGTRLTVT.

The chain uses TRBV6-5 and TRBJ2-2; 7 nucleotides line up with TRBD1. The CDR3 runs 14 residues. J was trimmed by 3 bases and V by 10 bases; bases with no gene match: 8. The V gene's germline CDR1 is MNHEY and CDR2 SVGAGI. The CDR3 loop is CATKDREYTGELFF. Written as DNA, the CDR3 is TGTGCCACCAAAGACAGGGAGTACACCGGGGAGCTGTTTTTT.

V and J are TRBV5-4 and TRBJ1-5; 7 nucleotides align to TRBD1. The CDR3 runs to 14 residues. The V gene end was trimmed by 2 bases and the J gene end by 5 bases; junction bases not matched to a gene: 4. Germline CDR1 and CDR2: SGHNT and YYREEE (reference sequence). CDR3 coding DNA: TGTGCCAGCAGCTTTGGAGGGGGCGATCAGCCCCAGCATTTT. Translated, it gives CASSFGGGDQPQHF. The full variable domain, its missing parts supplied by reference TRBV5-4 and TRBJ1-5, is ETGVTQSPTHLIKTRGQQVTLRCSSQSGHNTVSWYQQALGQGPQFIFQYYREEENGRGNFPPRFSGLQFPNYSSELNVNALELDDSALYLCASSFGGGDQPQHFGDGTRLSIL.

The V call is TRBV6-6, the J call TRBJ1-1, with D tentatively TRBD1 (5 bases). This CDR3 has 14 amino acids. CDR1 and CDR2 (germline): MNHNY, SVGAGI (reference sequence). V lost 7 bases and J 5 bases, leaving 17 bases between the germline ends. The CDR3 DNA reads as TGTGCCAGCACTGGGGCCCCTGTAGTTACTGAAGCTTTCTTT. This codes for CASTGAPVVTEAFF.

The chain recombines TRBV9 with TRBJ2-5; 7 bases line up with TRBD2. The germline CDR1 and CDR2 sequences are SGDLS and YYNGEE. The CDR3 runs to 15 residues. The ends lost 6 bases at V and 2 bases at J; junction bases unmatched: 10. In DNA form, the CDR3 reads TGTGCCAGCACCGGGGCTAGCGGTTTTCAAGAGACCCAGTACTTC. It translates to CASTGASGFQETQYF. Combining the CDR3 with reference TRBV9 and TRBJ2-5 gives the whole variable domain DSGVTQTPKHLITATGQRVTLRCSPRSGDLSVYWYQQSLDQGLQFLIQYYNGEERAKGNILERFSAQQFPDLHSELNLSSLELGDSALYFCASTGASGFQETQYFGPGTRLLVL.

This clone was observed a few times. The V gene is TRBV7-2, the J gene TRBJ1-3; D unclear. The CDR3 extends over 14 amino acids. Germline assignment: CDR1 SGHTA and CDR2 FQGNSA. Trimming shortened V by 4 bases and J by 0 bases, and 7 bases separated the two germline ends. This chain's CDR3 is CASSSGFSGNTIYF. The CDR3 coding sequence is TGTGCCAGCAGCTCGGGGTTCTCTGGAAACACCATATATTTT.

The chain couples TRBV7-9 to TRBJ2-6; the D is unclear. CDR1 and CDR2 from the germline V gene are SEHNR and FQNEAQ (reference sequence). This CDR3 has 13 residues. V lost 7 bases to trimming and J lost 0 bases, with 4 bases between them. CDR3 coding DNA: TGTGCCAGCACTAACTCTGGGGCCAACGTCCTGACTTTC. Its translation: CASTNSGANVLTF.

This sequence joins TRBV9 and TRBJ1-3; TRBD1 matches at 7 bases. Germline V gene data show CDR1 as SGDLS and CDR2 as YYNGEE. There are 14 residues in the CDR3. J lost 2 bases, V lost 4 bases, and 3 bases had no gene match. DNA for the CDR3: TGTGCCAGCAGCCCCGACAGGGCTGGAAACACCATATATTTT. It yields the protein CASSPDRAGNTIYF.

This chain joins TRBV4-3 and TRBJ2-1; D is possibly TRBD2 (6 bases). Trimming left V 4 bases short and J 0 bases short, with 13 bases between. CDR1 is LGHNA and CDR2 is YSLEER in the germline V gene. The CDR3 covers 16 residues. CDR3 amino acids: CASSPTPLASYNEQFF. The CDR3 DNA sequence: TGCGCCAGCAGCCCAACCCCACTAGCCTCCTACAATGAGCAGTTCTTC.

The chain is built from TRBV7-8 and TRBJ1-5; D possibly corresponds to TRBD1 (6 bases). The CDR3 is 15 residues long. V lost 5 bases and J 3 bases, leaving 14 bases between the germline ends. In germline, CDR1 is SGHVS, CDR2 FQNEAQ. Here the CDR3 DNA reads TGTGCCAGCAGCCCCCCGGCAGGGGTCAATCAGCCCCAGCATTTT. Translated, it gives CASSPPAGVNQPQHF.

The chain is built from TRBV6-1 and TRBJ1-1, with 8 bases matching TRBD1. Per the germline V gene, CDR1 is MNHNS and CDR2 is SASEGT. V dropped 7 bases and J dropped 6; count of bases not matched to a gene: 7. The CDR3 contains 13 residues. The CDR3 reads CASTDRAIAEAFF. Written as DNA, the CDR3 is TGTGCCAGCACGGACAGGGCTATCGCTGAAGCTTTCTTT.

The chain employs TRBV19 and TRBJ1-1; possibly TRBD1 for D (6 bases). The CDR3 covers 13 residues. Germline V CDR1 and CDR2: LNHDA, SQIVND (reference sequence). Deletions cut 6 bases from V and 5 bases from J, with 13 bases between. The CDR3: CASRETGRTEAFF. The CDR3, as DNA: TGTGCCAGTAGAGAAACAGGGCGTACTGAAGCTTTCTTT.

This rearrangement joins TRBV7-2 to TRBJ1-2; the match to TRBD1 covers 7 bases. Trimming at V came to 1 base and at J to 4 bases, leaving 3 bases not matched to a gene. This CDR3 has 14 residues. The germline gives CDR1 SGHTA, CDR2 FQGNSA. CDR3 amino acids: CASSLGDRAYGYTF. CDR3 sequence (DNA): TGTGCCAGCAGCTTAGGTGACAGGGCCTATGGCTACACCTTC.

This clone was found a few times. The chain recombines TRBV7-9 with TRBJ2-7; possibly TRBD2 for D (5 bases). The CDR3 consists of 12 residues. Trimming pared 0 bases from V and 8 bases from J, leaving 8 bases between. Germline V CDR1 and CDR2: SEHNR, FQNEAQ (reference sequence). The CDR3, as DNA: TGTGCCAGCAGCTTAGCCGGGGAGCAGCAGTACTTC. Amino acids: CASSLAGEQQYF.

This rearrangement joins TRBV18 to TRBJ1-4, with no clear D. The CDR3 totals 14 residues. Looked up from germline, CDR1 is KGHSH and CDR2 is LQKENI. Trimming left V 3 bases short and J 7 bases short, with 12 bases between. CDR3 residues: CASSPSRVGEKLFF. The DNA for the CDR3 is TGTGCCAGCTCACCTTCGCGCGTTGGTGAAAAACTGTTTTTT.